The next 10 T cell receptor beta chains were all read from a single sample in a study of siplizumab effects on memory and regulatory T cells. The cells of the mixed lymphocyte reaction underwent a roughly six-day coculture at 37°C. Which antigens these TCRs recognize remains unknown. Some clones are missing from TCRdb's copy, which holds only in-frame ones; the method was immunoSEQ multiplex PCR. The repertoire holds just under 20,000 clones, with approximately 40% as singletons. Specimen: CFSE-low (dividing) CD4+ T cells sorted from an allogeneic mixed lymphocyte reaction. The receptors originated from a human donor in good health; the cells came from an allogeneic mixed lymphocyte reaction. Some clones in this sample may be carry-over from other donors' samples.

The J gene is TRBJ2-1, the V gene TRBV18, with a possible D match to TRBD2 (5 bases). The V and J ends lost 2 bases and 10 bases respectively, with 15 bases between them. The CDR3 runs 14 residues. The V gene's germline CDR1 is KGHSH and CDR2 LQKENI. The CDR3: CASSPEWGEGEQFF. The CDR3 region has the DNA TGTGCCAGCTCACCAGAATGGGGAGAGGGAGAGCAGTTCTTC.

The gene calls are TRBV5-5 and TRBJ2-5, with 7 bases lining up with TRBD1. The CDR3 sequence is 16 residues long. The germline gives CDR1 SGHKS, CDR2 YYEKEE (reference sequence). With 2 bases clipped from V and 1 base from J, the junction kept 8 bases outside the gene matches. Here the CDR3 reads CASSFPLGQIQETQYF. DNA for the CDR3: TGTGCCAGCAGCTTTCCCCTGGGACAGATCCAAGAGACCCAGTACTTC.

This clone has ten or more counts. Different DNA sequences within this sample yield the same CDR3. The CDR3 DNA reads TGTGCCAGCAGTTATGGGCCAGGAGGGAATCAGGGCTACACCTTC. It codes for CASSYGPGGNQGYTF. The genes are TRBV6-6 and TRBJ1-2, with D unresolved. CDR3 size: 15 residues. Germline CDR1 is MNHNY and CDR2 is SVGAGI (reference sequence). Trimming shortened V by 3 bases and J by 8 bases, and 19 bases separated the two germline ends.

The chain is built from TRBV5-7 and TRBJ1-6; unclear D gene. TRBV5-7 is an open reading frame, and its role is uncertain. Trimming removed 1 base from V and 0 bases from J, with 8 bases in between. The CDR3 loop spans 16 amino acids. In DNA form, the CDR3 reads TGTGCCAGCAGCTTGAGGAAGAGCTCCTATAATTCACCCCTCCACTTT. Its protein product is CASSLRKSSYNSPLHF.

This clone has a handful of counts. CDR3 residues: CASSTNGGLQETQYF. DNA of the CDR3: TGCGCCAGCAGCACCAACGGGGGGCTCCAAGAGACCCAGTACTTC. The chain couples TRBV5-1 to TRBJ2-5; possibly TRBD2 for D (7 bases). This CDR3 is 15 amino acids long. The V and J ends lost 4 bases and 1 base respectively, with 14 bases between them. The germline CDR1 and CDR2 sequences are SGHRS and YFSETQ.

This clone has more than one count but fewer than ten. The chain combines TRBV7-9 with TRBJ2-7, with a possible D match to TRBD2 (5 bases). V lost 0 bases and J 5 bases, leaving 14 bases between the germline ends. Per germline, CDR1 SEHNR and CDR2 FQNEAQ (reference sequence). The CDR3 spans 15 residues. The CDR3 loop reads CASSLARTFYNEQYF. The CDR3 DNA is TGTGCCAGCAGCTTAGCGCGGACTTTCTACAACGAGCAGTACTTC.

This sequence joins TRBV7-8 and TRBJ1-5; D call uncertain. The germline V gene has CDR1 SGHVS and CDR2 FQNEAQ. Trimming pared 1 base from V and 7 bases from J, leaving 14 bases between. This CDR3 comprises 15 residues. The CDR3 spells CASSLGLTLSQPQHF. As DNA, the CDR3 is TGTGCCAGCAGCTTAGGGTTAACCCTCTCGCAGCCCCAGCATTTT. The variable domain in full, with the rest retrieved from reference TRBV7-8 and TRBJ1-5, is GAGVSQSPRYKVAKRGQDVALRCDPISGHVSLFWYQQALGQGPEFLTYFQNEAQLDKSGLPSDRFFAERPEGSVSTLKIQRTQQEDSAVYLCASSLGLTLSQPQHFGDGTRLSIL.

In this sample, this clone turned up a few times. The chain is built from TRBV5-4 and TRBJ1-2; D uncertain. The CDR3 consists of 12 residues. Germline loops: CDR1 SGHNT, CDR2 YYREEE (reference sequence). V lost 0 bases and J 5 bases, leaving 5 bases between the germline ends. CDR3 protein: CASSLDGYGYTF. CDR3 in DNA: TGTGCCAGCAGCTTGGATGGGTATGGCTACACCTTC.

The gene calls are TRBV7-6 and TRBJ2-2; D is uncertain. Trimming stripped 0 bases from V and 2 bases from J, with 4 bases between. The CDR3 extends over 14 amino acids. Germline values: CDR1 SGHVS, CDR2 FNYEAQ. CDR3 region: CASSLAENTGELFF. The CDR3 nucleotides read TGTGCCAGCAGCTTAGCGGAAAACACCGGGGAGCTGTTTTTT.

This clone was seen a few times. The chain uses TRBV6-5 and TRBJ1-5, with D tentatively TRBD1 (5 bases). The CDR3 consists of 12 residues. The V end lost 7 bases, the J end lost 7 bases, and 11 bases lay between the germline ends. Germline V gives CDR1 MNHEY, CDR2 SVGAGI. Here the CDR3 DNA reads TGTGCCAGCAAAAGAGGGGCCCAGCCCCAGCATTTT. Its protein product is CASKRGAQPQHF.